This T cell receptor (beta chain) was sequenced during a study of blood T cell repertoires in COVID-19. The assay was immunoSEQ multiplex PCR, and TCRdb's table has in-frame clones only and misses some. Of a few hundred thousand clones listed, 82% are singletons. V lost 1 base and J lost 4; bases outside the gene matches: 3. Germline V gene data show CDR1 as LNHDA and CDR2 as SQIVND (reference sequence). The CDR3 runs to 15 residues. The chain uses TRBV19 and TRBJ2-1; 8 bases agree with TRBD2. This receptor was obtained from a woman aged 18-30 years with acute or convalescent COVID-19. The sample was peripheral blood. The CDR3 DNA is TGTGCCAGTAGTATAGCACTAGCGGATTACAATGAGCAGTTCTTC. It is translated as CASSIALADYNEQFF.